This paragraph covers one TCR beta chain sequence. The data originate from a study of OX40 agonist ivuxolimab in advanced cancers. Assay used: immunoSEQ multiplex PCR; TCRdb lists only in-frame clones, some missing. The sample holds about 110,000 clones, roughly nine tenths seen once. Sequencing used CD4+ or CD8+ T cells sorted from blood, obtained in a trial of the OX40 agonist ivuxolimab. The TCR comes from an adult with an advanced solid tumor such as melanoma, head and neck, liver or kidney cancer.

CDR3 coding DNA: TGCGCCAGCTTCCGGGACAGCGAAGAGACCCAGTACTTC. Translated: CASFRDSEETQYF. V gene TRBV5-1 combines with J gene TRBJ2-5; the match to TRBD1 covers 7 bases. Germline CDR1 and CDR2: SGHRS and YFSETQ. Losses at the gene ends were 7 bases for V and 3 bases for J; bases not matched to a gene: 6. The CDR3 extends over 13 amino acids.